Below, 31 T cell receptor beta chains from the same sample are listed, as sequenced in a study of cytomegalovirus exposure and HLA in healthy donors. The primer mix had 60 Vbeta and 13 Jbeta primers. Sequencing was performed with immunoSEQ multiplex PCR; in TCRdb, only in-frame clones are kept and a portion is missing. The sample yields approximately 80,000 clones, 72% seen once. Sequenced material: PBMCs. The receptors derive from a middle-aged woman in good health and CMV-seropositive.

V usage is TRBV29-1 and J usage is TRBJ2-3; D is perhaps TRBD1 (6 bases). This CDR3 is built from 13 residues. Per the germline V gene, CDR1 is SQVTM and CDR2 is ANQGSEA. V lost 3 bases, J lost 5 bases, and 12 bases lay in between. The CDR3 coding sequence is TGCAGCGTTGATTCAGGGGTCGTAGATACGCAGTATTTT. Its protein is CSVDSGVVDTQYF.

The CDR3 region is CASSGQGAGQPQHF. The DNA of the CDR3 is TGTGCCAGCAGTGGACAGGGGGCGGGGCAGCCCCAGCATTTT. The V call is TRBV2, the J call TRBJ1-5; 10 bases map to TRBD1. V lost 4 bases to trimming and J lost 7 bases; unmatched junction nucleotides: 4. From germline, CDR1 is SNHLY and CDR2 FYNNEI. CDR3 size: 14 residues.

This clone was seen just once. The chain is built from TRBV2 and TRBJ1-2, with D hard to call. Germline-derived CDR1 and CDR2 are SNHLY and FYNNEI. V was cut by 7 bases and J by 5 bases, with 14 bases left in between. This CDR3 spans 13 amino acids. CDR3 loop: CASTGEGRYGYTF. For the CDR3, the DNA is TGTGCCAGCACCGGGGAAGGGAGATATGGCTACACCTTC.

The chain links TRBV6-5 to TRBJ1-2; TRBD1 matches 8 bases. The CDR3 has 13 residues. Germline CDR1 and CDR2: MNHEY and SVGAGI. Germline trimming cut 5 bases from V and 8 bases from J; bases unmatched to any gene: 7. CDR3 sequence: CASSEQGARGYTF. CDR3 coding DNA: TGTGCCAGCAGTGAGCAGGGGGCGAGGGGCTACACCTTC.

This clone appeared a single time. The chain links TRBV5-4 to TRBJ2-1, with 10 bases fitting TRBD2. Germline CDR1 reads SGHNT; CDR2 reads YYREEE (reference sequence). Losses at the gene ends were 6 bases for V and 7 bases for J; bases not matched to a gene: 13. This CDR3 region has 16 residues. CDR3 loop: CASIYRKRGGINEQFF. The CDR3 DNA reads TGTGCCAGCATCTATCGAAAGCGGGGGGGCATTAATGAGCAGTTCTTC.

The chain joins TRBV7-2 to TRBJ1-3; D is ambiguous. This CDR3 spans 14 amino acids. With 7 bases removed from V and 6 bases from J, the gap between germline ends came to 16 bases. Germline assignment: CDR1 SGHTA and CDR2 FQGNSA. The CDR3 protein is CASTPGQSSNTIYF. DNA for the CDR3: TGTGCCAGCACCCCTGGCCAGTCCTCAAACACCATATATTTT.

The gene calls are TRBV19 and TRBJ1-2, with 10 bases lining up with TRBD1. V shed 6 bases, J shed 7 bases, and the junction held 17 bases outside the gene matches. Germline V lookup: CDR1 LNHDA, CDR2 SQIVND (reference sequence). The CDR3 contains 17 residues. CDR3 protein: CASSLTGTGALRGGYTF. The CDR3 DNA reads as TGTGCCAGTAGCCTTACCGGGACAGGGGCGCTTCGGGGTGGCTACACCTTC.

This clone was recorded a few times. This chain joins TRBV11-2 and TRBJ2-7, with 11 bases matching TRBD2. CDR3 size: 15 residues. CDR1 is SGHAT and CDR2 is FQNNGV in the germline V gene. V was pared by 5 bases and J by 6 bases, with 9 bases of the junction left unmatched. The CDR3 spells CASSLGLAGGTEQYF. The CDR3 bases are TGTGCCAGCAGCCTAGGTCTAGCGGGGGGTACCGAGCAGTACTTC.

The chain has TRBV5-6 and TRBJ2-1, with 10 bases aligning to TRBD2. V dropped 4 bases and J dropped 4; count of bases not matched to a gene: 8. The CDR3 length is 16 residues. Germline CDR1 reads SGHDT; CDR2 reads YYEEEE. As DNA, the CDR3 is TGTGCCAGCAGCCCTTACCTAGCGGGGGAATACAATGAGCAGTTCTTC. This sequence encodes CASSPYLAGEYNEQFF.

The chain couples TRBV2 to TRBJ2-7, with 12 bases lining up with TRBD1. The V gene end was trimmed by 8 bases and the J gene end by 1 base; junction bases not matched to a gene: 6. Germline CDR1 and CDR2: SNHLY and FYNNEI. This CDR3 is built from 15 residues. This CDR3 is CASCKGQGASYEQYF. CDR3 sequence (DNA): TGTGCCAGCTGTAAGGGACAGGGGGCGTCCTACGAGCAGTACTTC.

The rearrangement joins TRBV2 to TRBJ1-2; D is ambiguous. V was cut by 2 bases and J by 4 bases, with 8 bases left in between. The germline V gene encodes CDR1 SNHLY and CDR2 FYNNEI. The CDR3 has 13 residues. Here the CDR3 DNA reads TGTGCCAGCAGTGAACGTAGAACCTATGGCTACACCTTC. Translating it yields CASSERRTYGYTF. Full variable domain (rest looked up from reference TRBV2 and TRBJ1-2): EPEVTQTPSHQVTQMGQEVILRCVPISNHLYFYWYRQILGQKVEFLVSFYNNEISEKSEIFDDQFSVERPDGSNFTLKIRSTKLEDSAMYFCASSERRTYGYTFGSGTRLTVV.

V and J are TRBV7-8 and TRBJ2-3; 7 nucleotides align to TRBD2. CDR1 and CDR2 from the germline V gene are SGHVS and FQNEAQ. The CDR3 is 14 residues long. The junction had 4 bases not matched to a gene; V was cut back by 1 base and J by 6 bases. This CDR3 reads CASSLGGGADTQYF. In nucleotides, the CDR3 is TGTGCCAGCAGCTTAGGCGGGGGTGCGGATACGCAGTATTTT.

The chain links TRBV30 to TRBJ1-2; 7 nucleotides agree with TRBD1. Trimming at V came to 3 bases and at J to 1 base, leaving 8 bases not matched to a gene. From germline, CDR1 is GTSNPN and CDR2 SVGIG (reference sequence). The CDR3 is 15 residues long. In DNA, the CDR3 is TGTGCCTGGAGAATTGGACAGGAGAATAACTATGGCTACACCTTC. The encoded protein is CAWRIGQENNYGYTF.

V is TRBV28 and J is TRBJ2-7; no reliable D call. The CDR3 length is 15 residues. The V end was cut by 2 bases, the J end by 0 bases, with 11 bases between. The V gene's germline CDR1 is MDHEN and CDR2 SYDVKM. The CDR3 spells CASSLVTESSYEQYF. The DNA for the CDR3 is TGTGCCAGCAGTTTAGTCACAGAAAGCTCCTACGAGCAGTACTTC.

Here the CDR3 reads CASSPGYEQYF. The CDR3 bases are TGTGCCAGCAGCCCGGGATACGAGCAGTACTTC. This chain connects TRBV2 to TRBJ2-7; a possible D gene is TRBD2 (5 bases). CDR1 is SNHLY, CDR2 FYNNEI, per germline. V was cut by 6 bases and J by 4 bases, with 7 bases left in between. The CDR3 spans 11 residues.

This chain joins TRBV18 and TRBJ2-7, with 11 nucleotides matching TRBD2. V shed 2 bases, J shed 6 bases, and the junction held 6 bases outside the gene matches. Germline V gene lookup returns CDR1 KGHSH and CDR2 LQKENI. This CDR3 region has 15 residues. The chain's CDR3 is CASSPVAGGPGEQYF. The CDR3 bases are TGTGCCAGCTCACCAGTAGCGGGAGGGCCGGGCGAGCAGTACTTC.

The V and J genes are TRBV10-3 and TRBJ1-5; TRBD1 might be the D (5 bases). V gave up 3 bases and J gave up 4 bases, with 7 bases separating them. Germline loops: CDR1 ENHRY, CDR2 SYGVKD. There are 13 residues in the CDR3. DNA for the CDR3: TGTGCCATCAGTGATCGACAGAATCAGCCCCAGCATTTT. Its protein product is CAISDRQNQPQHF.

The chain employs TRBV5-1 and TRBJ2-2; the D gene is possibly TRBD1 (5 bases). The germline CDR1 and CDR2 sequences are SGHRS and YFSETQ. This CDR3 region has 15 residues. The V and J ends lost 3 bases and 5 bases respectively, with 14 bases between them. Written as DNA, the CDR3 is TGCGCCAGCAGCTCCCAAGGACACGATACCGGGGAGCTGTTTTTT. Protein product: CASSSQGHDTGELFF.

The chain uses TRBV7-6 and TRBJ1-3, with D uncertain. V was trimmed by 1 base and J by 0 bases, leaving 7 bases between them. Germline-derived CDR1 and CDR2 are SGHVS and FNYEAQ. CDR3 length equals 15 residues. The CDR3: CASSLGPSSGNTIYF. CDR3 coding DNA: TGTGCCAGCAGCTTAGGTCCTAGCTCTGGAAACACCATATATTTT.

The CDR3 region has the DNA TGTGCCAGCAGTTACGCGAGCAGGGGCAGCTATGGCTACACCTTC. As protein: CASSYASRGSYGYTF. This chain uses TRBV6-5 with TRBJ1-2, with D maybe TRBD1 (6 bases). Germline loops: CDR1 MNHEY, CDR2 SVGAGI. The V end was cut by 2 bases, the J end by 4 bases, with 14 bases between. This CDR3 has 15 residues.

The V and J genes are TRBV27 and TRBJ2-1; the match to TRBD2 covers 7 bases. The germline V gene encodes CDR1 MNHEY and CDR2 SMNVEV (reference sequence). V dropped 5 bases and J dropped 0; count of bases not matched to a gene: 4. This CDR3 has 15 amino acids. The CDR3, as DNA: TGTGCCAGCAGTAGGGACTACAGCTCCTACAATGAGCAGTTCTTC. Translating gives CASSRDYSSYNEQFF.

The rearrangement links TRBV30 to TRBJ1-2; possibly TRBD1 for D (5 bases). Germline lookup yields CDR1 GTSNPN and CDR2 SVGIG (reference sequence). V was cut by 0 bases and J by 3 bases, with 8 bases left in between. The CDR3 is 13 amino acids. The CDR3 loop is CAWSVGGDYGYTF. In DNA, the CDR3 is TGTGCCTGGAGTGTAGGAGGGGACTATGGCTACACCTTC.

The chain employs TRBV2 and TRBJ1-2; 9 bases match TRBD1. This CDR3 has 15 amino acids. Trimming cost V 3 bases and J 4 bases; bases outside gene matches: 6. In germline, CDR1 is SNHLY, CDR2 FYNNEI. The CDR3: CASSDDRGGRYGYTF. DNA of the CDR3: TGTGCCAGCAGTGACGACAGGGGGGGCCGCTATGGCTACACCTTC.

The J gene is TRBJ2-7, the V gene TRBV5-1, with D perhaps TRBD1 (6 bases). Trimming removed 0 bases from V and 4 bases from J, with 14 bases in between. This CDR3 has 15 residues. CDR1 is SGHRS and CDR2 is YFSETQ in the germline V gene. The CDR3 nucleotides are TGCGCCAGCAGCTTGGGTGGGACATCTCTGTACGAGCAGTACTTC. Amino acids: CASSLGGTSLYEQYF.

The chain recombines TRBV6-5 with TRBJ1-2; 7 nucleotides match TRBD1. The CDR3 runs 13 residues. Trimming cost V 6 bases and J 2 bases; bases outside gene matches: 3. From germline, CDR1 is MNHEY and CDR2 SVGAGI. The CDR3: CASSIQGNYGYTF. Written as DNA, the CDR3 is TGTGCCAGCAGCATACAGGGGAACTATGGCTACACCTTC.

The chain is built from TRBV5-4 and TRBJ2-7; D possibly corresponds to TRBD2 (7 bases). Trimming left V 4 bases short and J 4 bases short, with 18 bases between. The germline CDR1 and CDR2 sequences are SGHNT and YYREEE (reference sequence). This CDR3 is built from 15 residues. The CDR3 DNA is TGTGCCAGCAGCCCGGCCGGGGGGCGCGATTACGAGCAGTACTTC. Translating it yields CASSPAGGRDYEQYF. The full variable domain, completed using reference TRBV5-4 and TRBJ2-7, is ETGVTQSPTHLIKTRGQQVTLRCSSQSGHNTVSWYQQALGQGPQFIFQYYREEENGRGNFPPRFSGLQFPNYSSELNVNALELDDSALYLCASSPAGGRDYEQYFGPGTRLTVT.

CDR3 sequence reads: CASSLAVRGSYEQYF. The CDR3 nucleotides are TGTGCCAGCAGCTTGGCCGTCAGGGGTTCCTACGAGCAGTACTTC. The chain couples TRBV5-6 to TRBJ2-7, with D perhaps matching TRBD1 (6 bases). Looked up from germline, CDR1 is SGHDT and CDR2 is YYEEEE. The CDR3 contains 15 residues. V was clipped by 0 bases and J by 1 base, with 11 bases between them.

The chain uses TRBV30 and TRBJ2-5; no definite D call. The V end was cut by 2 bases, the J end by 5 bases, with 9 bases between. Germline values: CDR1 GTSNPN, CDR2 SVGIG (reference sequence). The CDR3 is made up of 12 amino acids. The chain's CDR3 is CAWSPGWETQYF. CDR3 sequence (DNA): TGTGCCTGGAGTCCGGGTTGGGAGACCCAGTACTTC.

J is TRBJ2-7 and V is TRBV10-1; maybe TRBD2 (6 bases). The V and J ends lost 8 bases and 3 bases respectively, with 11 bases between them. The CDR3 consists of 12 residues. Per germline, CDR1 WNHNN and CDR2 SYGVQD (reference sequence). The CDR3 nucleotides read TGCGCCAGCTCGGTGCGGGGCTACGAGCAGTACTTC. Its translation is CASSVRGYEQYF.

The chain carries TRBV30 and TRBJ1-5; the D is unclear. CDR3 length equals 12 residues. Trimming took 2 bases from V and 9 from J, leaving 11 bases between them. Germline-derived CDR1 and CDR2 are GTSNPN and SVGIG (reference sequence). The CDR3 coding sequence is TGTGCCTGGAGTCTAACGGTTGGGCCCCAGCATTTT. Translation gives CAWSLTVGPQHF.

This chain connects TRBV28 to TRBJ2-3; a possible D gene is TRBD1 (5 bases). Germline loops: CDR1 MDHEN, CDR2 SYDVKM. Trimming cost V 2 bases and J 3 bases, with 15 bases left between them. The CDR3 consists of 16 residues. The CDR3 DNA reads TGTGCCAGCAGTTTAGGAAGGGCAGGGTTGACAGATACGCAGTATTTT. Translated: CASSLGRAGLTDTQYF.